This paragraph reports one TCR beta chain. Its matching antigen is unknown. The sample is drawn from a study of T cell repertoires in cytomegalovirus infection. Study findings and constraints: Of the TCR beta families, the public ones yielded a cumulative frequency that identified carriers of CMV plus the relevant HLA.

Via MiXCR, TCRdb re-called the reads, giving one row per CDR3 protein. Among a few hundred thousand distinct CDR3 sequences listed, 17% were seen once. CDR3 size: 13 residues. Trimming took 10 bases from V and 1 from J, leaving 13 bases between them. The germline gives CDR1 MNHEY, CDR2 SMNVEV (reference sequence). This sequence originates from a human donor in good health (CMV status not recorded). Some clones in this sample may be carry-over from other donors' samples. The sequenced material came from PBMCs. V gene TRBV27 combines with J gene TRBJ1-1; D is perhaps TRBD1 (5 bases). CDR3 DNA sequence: TGTGCCACCCAGGACACCGCGAACACTGAAGCTTTCTTT. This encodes CATQDTANTEAFF.